This T cell receptor beta chain derives from a study of blood T cell repertoires in COVID-19. Germline V CDR1 and CDR2: KGHSH, LQKENI. V lost 8 bases to trimming and J lost 6 bases; unmatched junction nucleotides: 6. This CDR3 contains 14 residues. TCRdb's copy holds only in-frame clones and misses some; the assay was immunoSEQ multiplex PCR. The table has 150,000 to 180,000 clones, about 80% seen once. This clonotype was sampled from a woman aged 55-70 years with COVID-19, enrolled during active disease. V gene TRBV18 combines with J gene TRBJ1-6; 8 bases map to TRBD1. The sequenced sample was peripheral blood. CDR3 residues: CASMTGASNSPLHF. The DNA for the CDR3 is TGTGCCAGCATGACAGGGGCGTCTAATTCACCCCTCCACTTT. Full variable domain (remainder filled in from reference TRBV18 and TRBJ1-6): NAGVMQNPRHLVRRRGQEARLRCSPMKGHSHVYWYRQLPEEGLKFMVYLQKENIIDESGMPKERFSAEFPKEGPSILRIQQVVRGDSAAYFCASMTGASNSPLHFGNGTRLTVT.